The 24 T cell receptor beta chains below all came from one sample that was sequenced in a study of T cells in tumors after PD-1 blockade. Sequencing was performed with immunoSEQ multiplex PCR; in TCRdb, only in-frame clones are kept and a portion is missing. Here the sample spans 54,000 or so clones, about 80% being singletons. The specimen was PBMCs, collected before anti-PD-1 treatment. The receptor set was obtained from a human donor with basal cell carcinoma.

J is TRBJ2-1 and V is TRBV15; the match to TRBD1 covers 9 bases. V lost 5 bases and J lost 8; bases outside the gene matches: 4. Per germline, CDR1 LNHNV and CDR2 YYDKDF (reference sequence). This CDR3 is built from 13 residues. The CDR3 DNA is TGTGCCACCAGCGGGGGACAGGGCTATGAGCAGTTCTTC. Translation: CATSGGQGYEQFF.

This chain joins TRBV15 and TRBJ2-5; 7 bases line up with TRBD2. Germline V gene lookup returns CDR1 LNHNV and CDR2 YYDKDF (reference sequence). The trim removed 0 bases at V and 5 bases at J, leaving 3 bases unmatched. The CDR3 contains 14 residues. The CDR3 nucleotides are TGTGCCACCAGCAGAGATTCCGGGAGGGAGACCCAGTACTTC. Its translation is CATSRDSGRETQYF.

The chain joins TRBV13 to TRBJ2-7; 7 bases are a match to TRBD1. Trimming at V came to 5 bases and at J to 2 bases, leaving 12 bases not matched to a gene. The CDR3 is 16 residues long. Germline CDR1 PRHDT, CDR2 FYEKMQ (reference sequence). The CDR3 here is CASSRNRQGPTYEQYF. CDR3 DNA sequence: TGTGCCAGCAGCCGTAATCGACAGGGCCCGACCTACGAGCAGTACTTC.

The genes are TRBV14 and TRBJ1-6; D perhaps matches TRBD1 (6 bases). CDR3 length equals 16 residues. Trimming cost V 3 bases and J 10 bases, with 19 bases left between them. From germline, CDR1 is SGHDN and CDR2 FVKESK. CDR3 DNA sequence: TGTGCCAGCAGCCACCTCGTTCGGGGACAAGGGTCACCCCTCCACTTT. Translated: CASSHLVRGQGSPLHF.

The V and J genes are TRBV25-1 and TRBJ2-5; TRBD1 matches 8 bases. The DNA end is more similar to TRBJ2-7, so the J call may be wrong. Germline V lookup: CDR1 MGHDK, CDR2 SYGVNS. This CDR3 is built from 15 residues. The CDR3 nucleotides are TGTGCCAGCAGTGAATCCGAGACAGGGGTAGTCGAGCAGTACTTC. Its protein product is CASSESETGVVEQYF.

The genes are TRBV4-1 and TRBJ2-4, with a possible D match to TRBD2 (5 bases). The CDR3 extends over 17 amino acids. The germline V gene has CDR1 MGHRA and CDR2 YSYEKL. V dropped 4 bases and J dropped 3 bases, with 19 bases sitting between them. The DNA for the CDR3 is TGCGCCAGCAGCCCTCTCCCGGACTTTTTCTTCAAAAACATTCAGTACTTC. Protein product: CASSPLPDFFFKNIQYF.

The chain employs TRBV5-1 and TRBJ1-2; D gene uncertain. Germline lookup yields CDR1 SGHRS and CDR2 YFSETQ. The CDR3 sequence is 12 residues long. V lost 4 bases to trimming and J lost 0 bases, with 4 bases between them. The CDR3 region has the DNA TGCGCCAGCAGCCAAGCTAACTATGGCTACACCTTC. Translating gives CASSQANYGYTF.

The genes are TRBV18 and TRBJ1-1, with 7 bases identical to TRBD1. The CDR3 has 14 amino acids. The trim removed 6 bases at V and 7 bases at J, leaving 11 bases unmatched. The germline CDR1 and CDR2 sequences are KGHSH and LQKENI. CDR3 DNA: TGTGCCAGCTCCCCCGCTCAAGGGGGCGGTGAAGCTTTCTTT. Protein: CASSPAQGGGEAFF.

The J gene is TRBJ2-3, the V gene TRBV2; TRBD2 aligns across 8 bases. Trimming at V came to 7 bases and at J to 4 bases, leaving 4 bases not matched to a gene. This CDR3 contains 13 residues. CDR1 and CDR2 (germline): SNHLY, FYNNEI. The CDR3 DNA is TGTGCCAGCACTCGAGCGGGAGCAGATACGCAGTATTTT. The encoded protein is CASTRAGADTQYF.

The CDR3: CASSSGTSGGLGGNREQFF. In DNA form, the CDR3 reads TGTGCCAGCAGCTCCGGGACTAGCGGGGGGCTTGGCGGGAATCGGGAGCAGTTCTTC. This rearrangement joins TRBV5-4 to TRBJ2-1; TRBD2 matches 15 bases. CDR1 and CDR2 (germline): SGHNT, YYREEE (reference sequence). J was trimmed by 10 bases and V by 3 bases; bases with no gene match: 17. This CDR3 has 19 amino acids.

The chain carries TRBV9 and TRBJ1-4; tentatively, D is TRBD1 (5 bases). V dropped 1 base and J dropped 7 bases, with 11 bases sitting between them. The CDR3 sequence is 14 residues long. CDR1 is SGDLS and CDR2 is YYNGEE in the germline V gene. The CDR3 nucleotides are TGTGCCAGCAGCGTACGGGGGGAGGGTGAAAAACTGTTTTTT. Translation gives CASSVRGEGEKLFF.

The rearrangement uses TRBV6-2 or TRBV6-3 and TRBJ2-5; 8 bases align to TRBD2. V shed 2 bases, J shed 0 bases, and the junction held 14 bases outside the gene matches. Germline-derived CDR1 and CDR2 are MNHEY and SVGEGT. This CDR3 has 19 residues. The CDR3 is CASSYLGERERGYQETQYF. CDR3 nucleotide sequence: TGTGCCAGCAGTTACCTGGGAGAGAGAGAGCGGGGGTACCAAGAGACCCAGTACTTC.

This chain joins TRBV7-9 and TRBJ1-1; 7 nucleotides align to TRBD1. Germline CDR1 is SEHNR and CDR2 is FQNEAQ (reference sequence). The CDR3 is 14 residues long. Trimming removed 4 bases from V and 0 bases from J; junction bases left unmatched: 2. The CDR3 protein is CASSWTGLNTEAFF. The CDR3 DNA sequence: TGTGCCAGCAGCTGGACAGGCTTGAACACTGAAGCTTTCTTT.

The V and J genes are TRBV29-1 and TRBJ1-5; D not resolved. The CDR3 consists of 15 residues. The V end was cut by 4 bases, the J end by 0 bases, with 13 bases between. Germline CDR1 is SQVTM and CDR2 is ANQGSEA. In nucleotides, the CDR3 is TGCAGCGTTGTCTACGGTCCTAATAGCAATCAGCCCCAGCATTTT. Residues: CSVVYGPNSNQPQHF. Together with reference TRBV29-1 and TRBJ1-5, the CDR3 gives the full variable domain: SAVISQKPSRDICQRGTSLTIQCQVDSQVTMMFWYRQQPGQSLTLIATANQGSEATYESGFVIDKFPISRPNLTFSTLTVSNMSPEDSSIYLCSVVYGPNSNQPQHFGDGTRLSIL.

The rearrangement links TRBV18 to TRBJ2-1; 11 nucleotides agree with TRBD2. Germline CDR1 and CDR2: KGHSH and LQKENI. V gave up 5 bases and J gave up 5 bases; unmatched junction bases: 8. The CDR3 contains 16 residues. The CDR3 reads CASSNRGTSGNNEQFF. CDR3 nucleotide sequence: TGTGCCAGCTCAAACAGAGGGACTAGCGGAAACAATGAGCAGTTCTTC.

The chain combines TRBV11-1 with TRBJ2-1, with D hard to call. The V and J ends lost 2 bases and 0 bases respectively, with 8 bases between them. CDR3 length: 15 residues. In germline, CDR1 is SGHAT, CDR2 FQDESV (reference sequence). CDR3 sequence: CASSLRANSYNEQFF. CDR3 nucleotides: TGTGCCAGCAGCTTAAGGGCTAACTCCTACAATGAGCAGTTCTTC.

The chain employs TRBV7-2 and TRBJ1-6, with a tentative D call TRBD1 (6 bases). Germline V gene data show CDR1 as SGHTA and CDR2 as FQGNSA. Trimming left V 5 bases short and J 0 bases short, with 14 bases between. The CDR3 is made up of 17 amino acids. The CDR3: CASSHRGAFSYNSPLHF. CDR3 nucleotide sequence: TGTGCCAGCAGCCACCGGGGGGCCTTCTCCTATAATTCACCCCTCCACTTT.

This clone was detected a few times. This rearrangement joins TRBV29-1 to TRBJ2-2; TRBD1 aligns across 9 bases. The V gene's germline CDR1 is SQVTM and CDR2 ANQGSEA. The CDR3 is 14 amino acids. The V and J ends lost 6 bases and 7 bases, in that order; junction bases with no gene match: 9. The CDR3 nucleotides read TGCAGCGTACGACAGGGGGTGACAGTCGGGGAGCTGTTTTTT. Protein sequence: CSVRQGVTVGELFF.

This rearrangement joins TRBV2 to TRBJ2-5; D might be TRBD2 (7 bases). V lost 5 bases and J lost 5, with 15 bases in between. This CDR3 has 14 amino acids. The germline V gene encodes CDR1 SNHLY and CDR2 FYNNEI. CDR3 bases: TGTGCCAGCAGTAGAGACGGGGGGCGGGAGACCCAGTACTTC. It codes for CASSRDGGRETQYF. Variable domain in full (rest from reference TRBV2 and TRBJ2-5): EPEVTQTPSHQVTQMGQEVILRCVPISNHLYFYWYRQILGQKVEFLVSFYNNEISEKSEIFDDQFSVERPDGSNFTLKIRSTKLEDSAMYFCASSRDGGRETQYFGPGTRLLVL.

The rearrangement joins TRBV7-8 to TRBJ1-2, with a possible D match to TRBD1 (5 bases). With 5 bases removed from V and 0 bases from J, the gap between germline ends came to 16 bases. The CDR3 spans 16 residues. Germline V gene data show CDR1 as SGHVS and CDR2 as FQNEAQ. DNA of the CDR3: TGTGCCAGCAGCGCGTACGTCGGGGACCCTAACTATGGCTACACCTTC. This sequence encodes CASSAYVGDPNYGYTF.

This chain links TRBV30 with TRBJ2-2; perhaps TRBD2 as D (5 bases). CDR1 is GTSNPN and CDR2 is SVGIG in the germline V gene (reference sequence). The CDR3 loop spans 14 amino acids. Trimming shortened V by 5 bases and J by 1 base, and 11 bases separated the two germline ends. The CDR3 loop reads CAWVGVENTGELFF. The DNA of the CDR3 is TGTGCCTGGGTGGGAGTTGAGAACACCGGGGAGCTGTTTTTT. The full variable domain, completed using reference TRBV30 and TRBJ2-2, is SQTIHQWPATLVQPVGSPLSLECTVEGTSNPNLYWYRQAAGRGLQLLFYSVGIGQISSEVPQNLSASRPQDRQFILSSKKLLLSDSGFYLCAWVGVENTGELFFGEGSRLTVL.

The CDR3 DNA follows: TGTGCCAGTAGTCTTCCCGGGGAGCTGTTTTTT. Translated, it gives CASSLPGELFF. The chain combines TRBV19 with TRBJ2-2; D gene uncertain. Deletions cut 5 bases from V and 6 bases from J, with 4 bases between. CDR3 size: 11 residues. Germline CDR1 is LNHDA and CDR2 is SQIVND (reference sequence).

V gene TRBV18 combines with J gene TRBJ2-5; TRBD1 matches 8 bases. V gave up 1 base and J gave up 5 bases; unmatched junction bases: 6. The germline V gene encodes CDR1 KGHSH and CDR2 LQKENI. The CDR3 consists of 15 residues. The CDR3 nucleotides are TGTGCCAGCTCACCACGGGCAGGGGGCATGGAGACCCAGTACTTC. This translates into CASSPRAGGMETQYF.

The chain is built from TRBV7-9 and TRBJ2-7; tentative D call: TRBD2 (5 bases). The V and J ends lost 4 bases and 2 bases respectively, with 12 bases between them. The CDR3 runs 14 residues. Germline V gene lookup returns CDR1 SEHNR and CDR2 FQNEAQ (reference sequence). In nucleotides, the CDR3 is TGTGCCAGCAGCTCATTACTCGGGACCTACGAGCAGTACTTC. Translating gives CASSSLLGTYEQYF. The full variable domain, completed using reference TRBV7-9 and TRBJ2-7, is DTGVSQNPRHKITKRGQNVTFRCDPISEHNRLYWYRQTLGQGPEFLTYFQNEAQLEKSRLLSDRFSAERPKGSFSTLEIQRTEQGDSAMYLCASSSLLGTYEQYFGPGTRLTVT.